One TCR beta chain is described in this entry. Two consecutive negative NP/OP PCR tests, clearance, or resolved symptoms defined Cohort 3 recovery. The length of the CDR3 is 14 residues. Germline CDR1 reads LGHDT; CDR2 reads YNNKEL (reference sequence). The ends were cut back, 4 bases at V and 2 bases at J, with 10 bases in the middle. The data are from a study of blood T cell repertoires in COVID-19. Study-wide background: Acute and convalescent COVID-19 specimens originated in the United States, Italy and Spain.

Using immunoSEQ multiplex PCR, the repertoire was profiled, and TCRdb retains in-frame clones only, with some absent. Among around 260,000 clones listed, 70% to 90% were seen once. The sample taken for sequencing was PBMCs or T cells enriched from blood (not recorded which). The origin of this receptor is a woman younger than 45 who had recovered from COVID-19. The rearrangement joins TRBV3-1 (or the pseudogene TRBV3-2) to TRBJ2-3; no definite D call. The CDR3 is CASSRVSATDTQYF. As DNA, the CDR3 is TGTGCCAGCAGCCGAGTCAGCGCCACAGATACGCAGTATTTT.